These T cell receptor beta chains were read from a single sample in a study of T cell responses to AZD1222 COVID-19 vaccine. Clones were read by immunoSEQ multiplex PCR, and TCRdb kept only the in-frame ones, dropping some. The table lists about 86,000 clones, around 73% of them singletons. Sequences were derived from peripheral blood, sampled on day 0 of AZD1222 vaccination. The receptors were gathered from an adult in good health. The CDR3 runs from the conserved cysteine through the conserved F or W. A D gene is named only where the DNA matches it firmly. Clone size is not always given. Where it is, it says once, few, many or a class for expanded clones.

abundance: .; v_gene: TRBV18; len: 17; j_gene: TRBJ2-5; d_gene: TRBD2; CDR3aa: CASSPGLAGSVAETQYF; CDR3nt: TGTGCCAGCTCACCGGGACTAGCGGGATCGGTAGCAGAGACCCAGTACTTC
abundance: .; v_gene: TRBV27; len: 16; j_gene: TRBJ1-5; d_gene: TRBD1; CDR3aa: CASSTTGTGTNQPQHF; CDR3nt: TGTGCCAGCAGTACTACCGGGACAGGGACCAATCAGCCCCAGCATTTT
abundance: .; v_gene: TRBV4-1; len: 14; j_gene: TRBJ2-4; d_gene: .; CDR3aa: CASSHLGRENIQYF; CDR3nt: TGCGCCAGCAGCCACCTGGGGCGCGAAAACATTCAGTACTTC
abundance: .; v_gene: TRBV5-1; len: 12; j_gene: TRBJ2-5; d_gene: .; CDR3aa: CASSPRGETQYF; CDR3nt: TGCGCCAGCAGCCCACGGGGGGAGACCCAGTACTTC
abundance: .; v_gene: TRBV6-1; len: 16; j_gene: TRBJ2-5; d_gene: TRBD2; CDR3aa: CASSEGVAGWLETQYF; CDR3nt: TGTGCCAGCAGTGAAGGGGTAGCGGGATGGTTGGAGACCCAGTACTTC
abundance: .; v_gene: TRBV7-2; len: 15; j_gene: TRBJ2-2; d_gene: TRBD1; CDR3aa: CASSFPGQSTGELFF; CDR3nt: TGTGCCAGCAGCTTTCCGGGACAGTCGACCGGGGAGCTGTTTTTT
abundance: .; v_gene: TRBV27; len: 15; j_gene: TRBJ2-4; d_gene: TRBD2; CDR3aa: CASRGGRLAPNIQYF; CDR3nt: TGTGCCAGCAGGGGGGGTAGACTAGCCCCCAACATTCAGTACTTC
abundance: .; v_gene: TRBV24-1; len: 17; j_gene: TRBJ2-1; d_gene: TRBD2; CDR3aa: CATSDSRTSGRRVEQFF; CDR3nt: TGTGCCACCAGTGATTCCCGGACTAGCGGGAGGAGGGTTGAGCAGTTCTTC
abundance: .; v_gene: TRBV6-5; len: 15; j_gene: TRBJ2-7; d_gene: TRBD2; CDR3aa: CASSSFLAAAYEQYF; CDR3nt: TGTGCCAGCAGTTCATTCCTAGCGGCTGCCTACGAGCAGTACTTC
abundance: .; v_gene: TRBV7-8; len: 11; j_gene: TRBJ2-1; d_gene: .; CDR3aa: CASSSGLKQFF; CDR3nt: TGTGCCAGCAGCTCGGGACTTAAGCAGTTCTTC
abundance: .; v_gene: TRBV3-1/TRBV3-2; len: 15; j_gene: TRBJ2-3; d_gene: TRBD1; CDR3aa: CASTAGQGDSDTQYF; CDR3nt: TGTGCCAGCACTGCGGGACAGGGGGATTCAGATACGCAGTATTTT
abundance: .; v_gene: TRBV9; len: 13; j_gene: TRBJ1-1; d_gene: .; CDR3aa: CASSVRSSTEAFF; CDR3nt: TGTGCCAGCAGCGTACGGTCGAGCACTGAAGCTTTCTTT
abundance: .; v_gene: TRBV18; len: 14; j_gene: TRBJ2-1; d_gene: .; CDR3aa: CASAGGSTYNEQFF; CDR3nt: TGTGCCAGCGCCGGAGGTTCTACCTACAATGAGCAGTTCTTC
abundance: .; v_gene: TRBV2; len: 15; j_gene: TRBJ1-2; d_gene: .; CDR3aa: CASSEVVQTSYGYTF; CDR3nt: TGTGCCAGCAGTGAAGTCGTACAAACTAGCTATGGCTACACCTTC
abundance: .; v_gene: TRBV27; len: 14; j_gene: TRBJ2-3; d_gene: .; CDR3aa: CASKRGRGADTQYF; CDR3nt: TGTGCCAGCAAACGGGGCAGGGGAGCAGATACGCAGTATTTT
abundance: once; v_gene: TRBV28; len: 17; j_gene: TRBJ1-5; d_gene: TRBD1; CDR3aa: CASSLFARGGSYQPQHF; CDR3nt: TGTGCCAGCAGTTTATTCGCCAGGGGGGGATCGTATCAGCCCCAGCATTTT
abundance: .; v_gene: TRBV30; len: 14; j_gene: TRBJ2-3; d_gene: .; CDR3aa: CAWSGLAGTDTQYF; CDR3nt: TGTGCCTGGAGCGGGCTAGCTGGCACAGATACGCAGTATTTT
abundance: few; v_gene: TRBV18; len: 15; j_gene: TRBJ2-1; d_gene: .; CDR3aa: CASSPQSSSYNEQFF; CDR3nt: TGTGCCAGCTCACCGCAGTCGAGCTCCTACAATGAGCAGTTCTTC
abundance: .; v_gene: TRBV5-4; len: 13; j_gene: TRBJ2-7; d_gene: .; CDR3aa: CASSFGGRYEQYF; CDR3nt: TGTGCCAGCAGCTTTGGGGGGAGATACGAGCAGTACTTC
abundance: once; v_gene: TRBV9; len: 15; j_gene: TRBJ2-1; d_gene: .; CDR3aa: CASSVGTYGANEQFF; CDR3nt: TGTGCCAGCAGCGTGGGGACCTACGGGGCCAATGAGCAGTTCTTC
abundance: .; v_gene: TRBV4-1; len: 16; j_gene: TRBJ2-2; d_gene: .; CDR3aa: CASSQVSLARTGELFF; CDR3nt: TGCGCCAGCAGCCAAGTTTCGCTAGCGCGGACCGGGGAGCTGTTTTTT
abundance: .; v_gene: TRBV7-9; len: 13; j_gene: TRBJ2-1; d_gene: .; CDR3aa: CASSARDYNEQFF; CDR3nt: TGTGCCAGCAGCGCCAGGGATTACAATGAGCAGTTCTTC
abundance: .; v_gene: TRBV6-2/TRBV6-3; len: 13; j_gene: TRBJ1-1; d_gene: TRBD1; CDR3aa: CASSYRQGSEAFF; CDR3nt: TGTGCCAGCAGTTACAGACAGGGGTCGGAAGCTTTCTTT
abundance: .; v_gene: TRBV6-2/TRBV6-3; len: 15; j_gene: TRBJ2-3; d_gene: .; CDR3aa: CASSYAEGSTDTQYF; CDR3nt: TGTGCCAGCAGTTACGCGGAAGGCTCCACAGATACGCAGTATTTT
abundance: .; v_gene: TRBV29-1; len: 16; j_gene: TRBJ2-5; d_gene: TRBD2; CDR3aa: CSVDPGGTSSVKTQYF; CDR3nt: TGCAGCGTTGACCCTGGAGGGACTAGCTCGGTGAAGACCCAGTACTTC
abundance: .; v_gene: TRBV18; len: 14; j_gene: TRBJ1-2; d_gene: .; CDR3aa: CASSPVREPVGYTF; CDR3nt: TGTGCCAGCTCACCGGTGAGGGAGCCGGTTGGCTACACCTTC
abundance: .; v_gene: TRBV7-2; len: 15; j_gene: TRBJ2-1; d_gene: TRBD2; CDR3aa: CASSLDTSGYNEQFF; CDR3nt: TGTGCCAGCAGCTTAGATACTAGCGGCTACAATGAGCAGTTCTTC
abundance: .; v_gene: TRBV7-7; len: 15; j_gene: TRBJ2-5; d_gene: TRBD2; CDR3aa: CASSPASGAQETQYF; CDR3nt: TGTGCTAGCAGCCCGGCAAGCGGGGCTCAAGAGACCCAGTACTTC
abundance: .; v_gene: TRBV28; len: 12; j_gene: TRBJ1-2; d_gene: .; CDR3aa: CASSFKGESYTF; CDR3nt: TGTGCCAGCAGTTTTAAGGGTGAGAGCTACACCTTC
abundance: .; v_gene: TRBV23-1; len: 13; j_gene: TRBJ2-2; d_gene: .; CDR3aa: CASPARYTGELFF; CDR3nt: TGCGCCAGCCCTGCCAGATACACCGGGGAGCTGTTTTTT
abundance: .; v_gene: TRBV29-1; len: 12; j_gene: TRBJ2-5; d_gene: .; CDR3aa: CSVEMLAETQYF; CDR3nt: TGCAGCGTTGAAATGCTAGCAGAGACCCAGTACTTC
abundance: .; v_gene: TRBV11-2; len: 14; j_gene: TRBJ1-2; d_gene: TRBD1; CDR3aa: CASSLGQGYGGYTF; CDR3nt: TGTGCCAGCAGCTTGGGACAGGGGTACGGTGGCTACACCTTC
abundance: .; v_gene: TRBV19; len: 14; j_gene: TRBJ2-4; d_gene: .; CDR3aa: CASSPLGTKNIQYF; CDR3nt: TGTGCCAGTAGTCCCCTTGGGACCAAAAACATTCAGTACTTC
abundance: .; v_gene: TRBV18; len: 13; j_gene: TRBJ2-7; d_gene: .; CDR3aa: CASSPNGSGEQYF; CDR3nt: TGTGCCAGCTCACCGAACGGGAGCGGCGAGCAGTACTTC
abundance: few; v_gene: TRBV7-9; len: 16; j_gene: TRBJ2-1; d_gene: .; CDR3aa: CASSPKRRVSAYEQFF; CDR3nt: TGTGCCAGCAGCCCAAAGAGACGTGTCTCAGCCTATGAGCAGTTCTTC
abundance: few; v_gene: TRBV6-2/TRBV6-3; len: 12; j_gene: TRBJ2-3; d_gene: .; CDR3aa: CASSYSVDTQYF; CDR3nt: TGTGCCAGCAGTTACTCGGTAGATACGCAGTATTTT
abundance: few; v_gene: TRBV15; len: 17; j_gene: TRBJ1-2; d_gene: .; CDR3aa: CATSRGVGDTTNYGYTF; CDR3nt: TGTGCCACCAGCAGGGGGGTAGGGGACACAACTAACTATGGCTACACCTTC
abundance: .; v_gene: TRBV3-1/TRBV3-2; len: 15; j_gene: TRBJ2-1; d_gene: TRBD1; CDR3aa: CASNFPGQGYNEQFF; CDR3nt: TGTGCCAGCAACTTCCCGGGACAGGGGTACAATGAGCAGTTCTTC
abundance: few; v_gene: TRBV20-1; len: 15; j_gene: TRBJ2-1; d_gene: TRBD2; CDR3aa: CSASVAGGFIYEQFF; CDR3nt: TGCAGTGCTAGTGTAGCGGGAGGGTTTATATATGAGCAGTTCTTC